Shown below are 13 T cell receptor beta chains from a single sample sequenced in a study of T cells in Graves' hyperthyroidism and ophthalmopathy. RNA transcripts served as the template for amplifying TCR beta CDR3 regions. During a first-round RT-PCR of the TCR CDR3, the HTBI primer set was used. TCRdb reprocessed the multiplex PCR reads via MiXCR and lists one record per CDR3 protein. This table has 250,000 to 350,000 distinct CDR3 sequences, 16% appearing once. The sequenced sample consisted of blood. These receptor sequences come from a man aged 25-45 years with Graves' hyperthyroidism.

This clonotype was seen many times. The V call is TRBV28, the J call TRBJ1-3, with a possible D match to TRBD1 (5 bases). Looked up from germline, CDR1 is MDHEN and CDR2 is SYDVKM. Trimming stripped 5 bases from V and 0 bases from J, with 14 bases between. The CDR3 covers 16 residues. The CDR3 loop reads CASSRTLRVSGNTIYF. The CDR3 DNA follows: TGTGCCAGCAGTCGTACCCTCAGGGTCTCTGGAAACACCATATATTTT.

This clonotype was counted at least ten times. The V and J genes are TRBV29-1 and TRBJ2-3, with D unresolved. The germline V gene has CDR1 SQVTM and CDR2 ANQGSEA. The ends were cut back, 3 bases at V and 0 bases at J, with 7 bases in the middle. The CDR3 contains 13 residues. The CDR3 DNA reads as TGCAGCGTTGAGGGCAGTAGCACAGATACGCAGTATTTT. This gives the protein CSVEGSSTDTQYF.

This clonotype occurred a few times. Possible read error: a much larger clone is one base away. The V and J genes are TRBV27 and TRBJ2-1; 7 bases line up with TRBD1. V lost 9 bases, J lost 5 bases, and 13 bases stayed unmatched. Germline V CDR1 and CDR2: MNHEY, SMNVEV (reference sequence). The CDR3 loop spans 15 amino acids. The CDR3 spells CASQTSQQGNNEQFF. The CDR3 region has the DNA TGTGCCAGTCAGACTTCCCAACAGGGGAACAATGAGCAGTTCTTC.

Of note for this clonotype: With a much larger clone just one base away, this may be a read error. The CDR3 DNA sequence: TGTGTCAGCAGCCCCCCGGGGCAGGGTACTGAAGCTTTCTTT. Translation gives CVSSPPGQGTEAFF. This sequence joins TRBV27 and TRBJ1-1; possibly TRBD1 for D (5 bases). Germline values: CDR1 MNHEY, CDR2 SMNVEV (reference sequence). The CDR3 is 14 residues long.

This clonotype turned up a few times. The chain has TRBV7-3 and TRBJ2-3; D is undetermined. The CDR3 covers 17 residues. Trimming cost V 5 bases and J 0 bases, with 18 bases left between them. The germline V gene has CDR1 SGHTA and CDR2 FQGTGA. CDR3 sequence (DNA): TGTGCCAGCAGCCCCGGGTTTGAGACTTCTAGCACAGATACGCAGTATTTT. Amino acid sequence: CASSPGFETSSTDTQYF.

This clonotype was detected only a few times. This chain links TRBV6-5 with TRBJ1-5; no reliable D call. Germline values: CDR1 MNHEY, CDR2 SVGAGI. The CDR3 is 15 residues long. V lost 2 bases, J lost 1 base, and 9 bases lay in between. The CDR3 coding sequence is TGTGCCAGCAGTTACGGGAGATTAAGCAATCAGCCCCAGCATTTT. Its translation is CASSYGRLSNQPQHF.

This clonotype was detected many times. V and J are TRBV12-3 or TRBV12-4 and TRBJ2-3, with TRBD2 matching 9 bases. Trimming removed 3 bases from V and 6 bases from J; junction bases left unmatched: 13. This CDR3 region has 17 residues. CDR3 in DNA: TGTGCCAGCAGTTTTGGCATGGGGCGGGAGGGTCCGGATACGCAGTATTTT. Translated: CASSFGMGREGPDTQYF.

This chain links TRBV9 with TRBJ2-1; D uncertain. Germline V gene lookup returns CDR1 SGDLS and CDR2 YYNGEE. V dropped 4 bases and J dropped 2 bases, with 13 bases sitting between them. The CDR3 is 15 amino acids. The CDR3 bases are TGTGCCAGCAGCCCCCCCCCGGGCCCCTACAATGAGCAGTTCTTC. This codes for CASSPPPGPYNEQFF.

About this clonotype: This likely comes from a read error, as the CDR3 has no conserved phenylalanine or tryptophan at its end. This chain joins TRBV5-1 and TRBJ2-2; D gene uncertain. The CDR3 spans 14 residues. Germline assignment: CDR1 SGHRS and CDR2 YFSETQ. Trimming removed 2 bases at V and 2 bases at J, with 7 bases between. This chain's CDR3 is CASSLGSNTGELFS. As DNA, the CDR3 is TGCGCCAGCAGCTTAGGCTCCAACACCGGGGAGCTGTTTTCT.

This clonotype has at least ten counts. This sequence joins TRBV24-1 and TRBJ2-1; D is tentatively TRBD1 or TRBD2 (5 bases each). Per germline, CDR1 KGHDR and CDR2 SFDVKD. The CDR3 consists of 17 residues. Trimming left V 0 bases short and J 8 bases short, with 19 bases between. Here the CDR3 reads CATSDLRDGSSRDEQFF. The CDR3 region has the DNA TGTGCCACCAGTGATTTGCGGGACGGTTCTTCGAGGGATGAGCAGTTCTTC.

This clonotype has a handful of counts. A read error may explain this, as a much larger clone is one base away. The V and J genes are TRBV10-3 and TRBJ1-1; D is ambiguous. Trimming shortened V by 8 bases and J by 11 bases, and 18 bases separated the two germline ends. This CDR3 contains 12 residues. Per germline, CDR1 ENHRY and CDR2 SYGVKD. CDR3: CAIASPARQAFF. The CDR3 DNA follows: TGTGCCATCGCCAGTCCTGCGCGGCAGGCTTTCTTT.

Details on this clonotype: A much larger clonotype is one base distant, so this may be a read error. The genes are TRBV10-1 and TRBJ2-3, with D perhaps matching TRBD2 (5 bases). CDR1 WNHNN and CDR2 SYGVQD come from the germline V gene (reference sequence). This CDR3 is built from 15 residues. CDR3 amino acids: CASGEAEASTDTQYF. The CDR3 nucleotides read TGCGCCAGCGGTGAGGCGGAGGCAAGCACAGATACGCAGTATTTT.

This clonotype has a count of ten or more. The chain links TRBV7-9 to TRBJ1-1; D unresolved. Per the germline V gene, CDR1 is SEHNR and CDR2 is FQNEAQ (reference sequence). The CDR3 sequence is 14 residues long. Between the trimmed V and J ends, which lost 2 bases and 2 bases, there was a span of 9 bases. Written as DNA, the CDR3 is TGTGCCAGCAGCTTAAAAGGGTCCAACACTGAAGCTTTCTTT. As protein: CASSLKGSNTEAFF.